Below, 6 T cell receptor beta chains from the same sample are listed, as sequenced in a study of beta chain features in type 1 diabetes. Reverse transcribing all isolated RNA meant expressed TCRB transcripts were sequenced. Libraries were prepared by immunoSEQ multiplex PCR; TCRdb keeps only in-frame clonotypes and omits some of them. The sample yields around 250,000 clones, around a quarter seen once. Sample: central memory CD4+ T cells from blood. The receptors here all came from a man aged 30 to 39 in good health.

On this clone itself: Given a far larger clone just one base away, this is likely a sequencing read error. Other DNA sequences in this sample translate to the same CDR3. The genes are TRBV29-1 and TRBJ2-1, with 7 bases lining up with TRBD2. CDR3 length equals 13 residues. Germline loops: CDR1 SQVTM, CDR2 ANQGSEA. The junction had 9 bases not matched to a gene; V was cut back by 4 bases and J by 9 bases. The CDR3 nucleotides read TGCAGCGTTGCGGCAGGGACTACGGGTGAGCAGTTCTTC. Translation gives CSVAAGTTGEQFF.

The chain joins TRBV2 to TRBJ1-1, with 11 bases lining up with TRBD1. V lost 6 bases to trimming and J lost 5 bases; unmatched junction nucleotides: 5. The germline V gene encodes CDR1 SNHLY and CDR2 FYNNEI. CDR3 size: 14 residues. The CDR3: CASRQGQGETEAFF. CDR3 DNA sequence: TGTGCCAGCAGGCAGGGACAGGGGGAGACTGAAGCTTTCTTT.

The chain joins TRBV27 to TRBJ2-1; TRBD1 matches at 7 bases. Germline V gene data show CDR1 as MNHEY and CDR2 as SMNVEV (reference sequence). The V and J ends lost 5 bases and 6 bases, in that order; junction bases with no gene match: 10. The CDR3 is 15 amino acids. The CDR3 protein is CASSRSSGTANEQFF. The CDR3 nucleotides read TGTGCCAGCAGTCGATCATCCGGGACAGCCAATGAGCAGTTCTTC.

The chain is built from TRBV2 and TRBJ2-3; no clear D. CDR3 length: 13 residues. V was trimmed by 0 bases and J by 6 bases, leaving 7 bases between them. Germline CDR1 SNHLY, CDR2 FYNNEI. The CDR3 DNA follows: TGTGCCAGCAGTGAAGCGTTGCCGGATACGCAGTATTTT. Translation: CASSEALPDTQYF.

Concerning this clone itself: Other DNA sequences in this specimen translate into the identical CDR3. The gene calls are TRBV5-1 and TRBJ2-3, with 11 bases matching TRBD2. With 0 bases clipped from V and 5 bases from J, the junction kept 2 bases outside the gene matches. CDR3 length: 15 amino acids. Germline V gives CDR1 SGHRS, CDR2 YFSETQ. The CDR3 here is CASSLAGTSGDTQYF. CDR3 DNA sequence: TGCGCCAGCAGCTTGGCGGGGACTAGCGGAGATACGCAGTATTTT. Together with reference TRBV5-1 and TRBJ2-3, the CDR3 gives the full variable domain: KAGVTQTPRYLIKTRGQQVTLSCSPISGHRSVSWYQQTPGQGLQFLFEYFSETQRNKGNFPGRFSGRQFSNSRSEMNVSTLELGDSALYLCASSLAGTSGDTQYFGPGTRLTVL.

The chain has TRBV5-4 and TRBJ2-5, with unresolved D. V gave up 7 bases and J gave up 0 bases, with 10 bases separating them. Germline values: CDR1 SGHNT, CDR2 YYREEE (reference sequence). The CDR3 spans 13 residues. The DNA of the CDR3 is TGTGCCAGCTCCCTATCAAACCAAGAGACCCAGTACTTC. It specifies CASSLSNQETQYF.